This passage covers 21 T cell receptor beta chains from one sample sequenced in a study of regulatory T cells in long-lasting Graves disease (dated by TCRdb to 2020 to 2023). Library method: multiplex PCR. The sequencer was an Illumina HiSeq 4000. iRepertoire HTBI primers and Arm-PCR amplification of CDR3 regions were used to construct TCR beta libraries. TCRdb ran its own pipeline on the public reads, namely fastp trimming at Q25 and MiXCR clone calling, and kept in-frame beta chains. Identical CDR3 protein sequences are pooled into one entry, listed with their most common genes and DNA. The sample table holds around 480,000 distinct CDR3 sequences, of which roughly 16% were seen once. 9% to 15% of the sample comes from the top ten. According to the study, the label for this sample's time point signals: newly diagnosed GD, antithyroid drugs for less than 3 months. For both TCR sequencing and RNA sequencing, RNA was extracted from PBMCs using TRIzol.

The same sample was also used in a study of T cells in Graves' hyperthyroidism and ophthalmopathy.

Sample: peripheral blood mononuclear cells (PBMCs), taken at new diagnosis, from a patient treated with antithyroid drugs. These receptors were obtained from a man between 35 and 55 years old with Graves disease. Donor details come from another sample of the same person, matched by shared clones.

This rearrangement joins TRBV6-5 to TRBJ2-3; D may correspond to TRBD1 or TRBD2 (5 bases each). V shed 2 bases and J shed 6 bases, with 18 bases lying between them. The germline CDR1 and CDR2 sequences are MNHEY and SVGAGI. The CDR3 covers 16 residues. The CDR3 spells CASSYMGRQKGDTQYF. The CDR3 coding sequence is TGTGCCAGCAGTTACATGGGACGTCAAAAGGGGGATACGCAGTATTTT.

The CDR3 nucleotides are TGCAGTGCCAAGACTCATGCCTACGAGCAGTACTTC. The encoded protein is CSAKTHAYEQYF. The J gene is TRBJ2-7, the V gene TRBV20-1; no clear D gene. Trimming cost V 6 bases and J 2 bases, with 11 bases left between them. CDR3 length: 12 residues. Germline V gene sequence: CDR1 DFQATT, CDR2 SNEGSKA (reference sequence).

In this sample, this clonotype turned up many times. CDR3 loop: CASSKGQGRFTEAFF. CDR3 sequence (DNA): TGTGCCAGCAGTAAGGGACAGGGAAGGTTCACTGAAGCTTTCTTT. This chain connects TRBV27 to TRBJ1-1; TRBD1 matches at 9 bases. This CDR3 comprises 15 residues. Per the germline V gene, CDR1 is MNHEY and CDR2 is SMNVEV (reference sequence). With 5 bases clipped from V and 4 bases from J, the junction kept 8 bases outside the gene matches.

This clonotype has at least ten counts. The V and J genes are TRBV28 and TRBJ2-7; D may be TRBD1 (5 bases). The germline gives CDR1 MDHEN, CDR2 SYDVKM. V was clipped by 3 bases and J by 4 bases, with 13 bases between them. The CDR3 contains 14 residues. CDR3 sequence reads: CASSLTAPPYEQYF. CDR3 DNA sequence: TGTGCCAGCAGTTTGACAGCACCACCTTACGAGCAGTACTTC.

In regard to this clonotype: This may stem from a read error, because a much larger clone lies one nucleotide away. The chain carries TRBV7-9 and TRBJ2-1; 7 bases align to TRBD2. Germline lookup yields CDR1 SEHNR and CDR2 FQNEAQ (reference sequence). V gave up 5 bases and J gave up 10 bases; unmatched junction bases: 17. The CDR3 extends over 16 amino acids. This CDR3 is CASSTGLGGSSYEQFF. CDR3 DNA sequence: TGTGCCAGCAGCACCGGACTAGGCGGTTCCTCCTACGAGCAGTTCTTC. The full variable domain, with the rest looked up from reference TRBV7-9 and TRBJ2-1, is DTGVSQNPRHKITKRGQNVTFRCDPISEHNRLYWYRQTLGQGPEFLTYFQNEAQLEKSRLLSDRFSAERPKGSFSTLEIQRTEQGDSAMYLCASSTGLGGSSYEQFFGPGTRLTVL.

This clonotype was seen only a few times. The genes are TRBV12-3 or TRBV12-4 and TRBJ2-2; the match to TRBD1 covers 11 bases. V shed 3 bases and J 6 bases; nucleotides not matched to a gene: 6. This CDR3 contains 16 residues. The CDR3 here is CASSFRTGGFPGELFF. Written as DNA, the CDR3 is TGTGCCAGCAGTTTTAGGACAGGGGGCTTTCCCGGGGAGCTGTTTTTT.

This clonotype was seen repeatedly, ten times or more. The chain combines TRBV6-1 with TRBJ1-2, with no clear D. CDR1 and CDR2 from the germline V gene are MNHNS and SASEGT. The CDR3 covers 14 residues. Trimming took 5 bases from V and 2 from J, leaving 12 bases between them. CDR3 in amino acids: CASSPSLENYGYTF. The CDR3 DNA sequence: TGTGCCAGCAGTCCTAGTCTAGAAAACTATGGCTACACCTTC.

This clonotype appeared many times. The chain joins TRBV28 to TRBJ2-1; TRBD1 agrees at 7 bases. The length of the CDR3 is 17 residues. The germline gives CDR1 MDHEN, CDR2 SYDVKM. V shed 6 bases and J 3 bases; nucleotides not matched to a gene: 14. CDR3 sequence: CASSLPGQFHLYNEQFF. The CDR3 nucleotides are TGTGCCAGCAGCCTACCGGGACAGTTCCATCTCTACAATGAGCAGTTCTTC.

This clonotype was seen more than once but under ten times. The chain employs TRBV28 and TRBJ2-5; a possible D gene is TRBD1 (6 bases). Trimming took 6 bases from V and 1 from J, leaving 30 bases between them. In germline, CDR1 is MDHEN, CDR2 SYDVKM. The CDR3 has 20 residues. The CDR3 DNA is TGTGCCAGCAGAGGACCTGGGACCCCCCTATCGACAGGACCCCAAGAGACCCAGTACTTC. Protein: CASRGPGTPLSTGPQETQYF.

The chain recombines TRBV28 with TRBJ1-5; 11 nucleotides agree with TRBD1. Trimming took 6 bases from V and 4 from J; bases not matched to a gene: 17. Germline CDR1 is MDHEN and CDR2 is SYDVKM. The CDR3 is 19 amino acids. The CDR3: CASSRYARTGGAMNQPQHF. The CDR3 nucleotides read TGTGCCAGCAGCCGATACGCTAGGACAGGGGGCGCGATGAATCAGCCCCAGCATTTT.

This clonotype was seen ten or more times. The CDR3 region is CSVEGGGSYEQYF. The DNA of the CDR3 is TGCAGCGTTGAGGGGGGAGGCTCCTACGAGCAGTACTTC. This rearrangement joins TRBV29-1 to TRBJ2-7; possible D gene TRBD2, 6 bases. V was cut by 3 bases and J by 0 bases, with 9 bases left in between. The CDR3 loop spans 13 amino acids. CDR1 SQVTM and CDR2 ANQGSEA come from the germline V gene.

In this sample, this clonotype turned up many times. The DNA of the CDR3 is TGTGCCAGCAGTTCCCCCGGGGCGGGGGGCTACGAGCAGTACTTC. Its protein product is CASSSPGAGGYEQYF. The chain employs TRBV28 and TRBJ2-7; 8 bases are shared with TRBD2. The CDR3 totals 15 residues. The V gene's germline CDR1 is MDHEN and CDR2 SYDVKM. J lost 3 bases, V lost 4 bases, and 8 bases had no gene match.

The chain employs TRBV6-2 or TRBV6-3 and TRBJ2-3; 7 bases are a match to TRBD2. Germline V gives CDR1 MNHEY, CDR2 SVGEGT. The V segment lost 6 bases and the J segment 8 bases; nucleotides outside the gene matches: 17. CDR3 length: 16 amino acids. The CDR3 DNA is TGTGCCAGCAGGGCTAGAGTGGGAGCCCGCGGGGGTACGCAGTATTTT. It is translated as CASRARVGARGGTQYF.

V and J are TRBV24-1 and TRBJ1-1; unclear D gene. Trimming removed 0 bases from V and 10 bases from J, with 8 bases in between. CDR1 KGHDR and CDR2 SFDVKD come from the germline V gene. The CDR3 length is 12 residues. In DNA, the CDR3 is TGTGCCACCAGTGATTTGCGTGGGGTAGCTTTCTTT. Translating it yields CATSDLRGVAFF.

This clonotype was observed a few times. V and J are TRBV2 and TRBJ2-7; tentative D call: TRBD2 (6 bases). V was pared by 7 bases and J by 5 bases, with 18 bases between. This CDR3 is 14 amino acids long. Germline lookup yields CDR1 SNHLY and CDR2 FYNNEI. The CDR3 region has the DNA TGTGCCAGCACCAAAGTGGGACTTTATAACGAGCAGTACTTC. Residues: CASTKVGLYNEQYF. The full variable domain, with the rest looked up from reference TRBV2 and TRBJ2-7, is EPEVTQTPSHQVTQMGQEVILRCVPISNHLYFYWYRQILGQKVEFLVSFYNNEISEKSEIFDDQFSVERPDGSNFTLKIRSTKLEDSAMYFCASTKVGLYNEQYFGPGTRLTVT.

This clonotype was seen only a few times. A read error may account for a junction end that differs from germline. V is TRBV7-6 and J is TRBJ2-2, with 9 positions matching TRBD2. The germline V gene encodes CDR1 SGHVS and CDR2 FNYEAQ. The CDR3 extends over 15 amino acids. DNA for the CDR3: TGTGCCAGCAGCTTAGGCGGGACTAGCCACGGGGAGCTGTTTTTC. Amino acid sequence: CASSLGGTSHGELFF.

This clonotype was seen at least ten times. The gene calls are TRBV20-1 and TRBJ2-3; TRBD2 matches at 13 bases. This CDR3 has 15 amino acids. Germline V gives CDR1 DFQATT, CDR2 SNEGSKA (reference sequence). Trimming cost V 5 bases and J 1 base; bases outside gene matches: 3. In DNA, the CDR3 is TGCAGTGCTGACGGACTAGCGGGAGGCACAGATACGCAGTATTTT. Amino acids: CSADGLAGGTDTQYF.

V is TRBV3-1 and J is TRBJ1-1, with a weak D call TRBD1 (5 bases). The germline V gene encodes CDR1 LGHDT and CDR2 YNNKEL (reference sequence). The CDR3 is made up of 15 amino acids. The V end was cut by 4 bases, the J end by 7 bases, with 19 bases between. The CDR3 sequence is CASSPQKGRQVEAFF. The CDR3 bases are TGTGCCAGCAGCCCCCAAAAGGGGCGGCAGGTTGAAGCTTTCTTT. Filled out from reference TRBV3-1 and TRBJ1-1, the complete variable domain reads DTAVSQTPKYLVTQMGNDKSIKCEQNLGHDTMYWYKQDSKKFLKIMFSYNNKELIINETVPNRFSPKSPDKAHLNLHINSLELGDSAVYFCASSPQKGRQVEAFFGQGTRLTVV.

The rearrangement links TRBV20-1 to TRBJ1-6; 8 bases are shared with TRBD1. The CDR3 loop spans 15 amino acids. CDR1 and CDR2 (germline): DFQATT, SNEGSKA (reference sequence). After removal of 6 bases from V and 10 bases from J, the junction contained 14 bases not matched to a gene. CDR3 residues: CSATQSRGQESPLHF. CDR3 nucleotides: TGCAGTGCAACCCAGAGCAGGGGGCAGGAATCACCCCTCCACTTT.

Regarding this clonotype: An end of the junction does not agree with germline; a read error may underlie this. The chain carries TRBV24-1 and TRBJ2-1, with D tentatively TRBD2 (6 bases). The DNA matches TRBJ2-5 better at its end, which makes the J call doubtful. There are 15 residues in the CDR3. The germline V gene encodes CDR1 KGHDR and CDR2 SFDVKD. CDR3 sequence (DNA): TGTGCCGCCAGTGATTTTCGGGGGAACCAAGAGACCCAGTACTTC. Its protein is CAASDFRGNQETQYF.

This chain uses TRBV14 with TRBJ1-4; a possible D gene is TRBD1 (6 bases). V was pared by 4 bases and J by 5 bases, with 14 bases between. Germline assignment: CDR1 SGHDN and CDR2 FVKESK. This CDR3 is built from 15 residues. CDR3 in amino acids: CASSLGGTLNEKLFF. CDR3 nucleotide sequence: TGTGCCAGCAGCCTAGGCGGGACACTGAATGAAAAACTGTTTTTT.